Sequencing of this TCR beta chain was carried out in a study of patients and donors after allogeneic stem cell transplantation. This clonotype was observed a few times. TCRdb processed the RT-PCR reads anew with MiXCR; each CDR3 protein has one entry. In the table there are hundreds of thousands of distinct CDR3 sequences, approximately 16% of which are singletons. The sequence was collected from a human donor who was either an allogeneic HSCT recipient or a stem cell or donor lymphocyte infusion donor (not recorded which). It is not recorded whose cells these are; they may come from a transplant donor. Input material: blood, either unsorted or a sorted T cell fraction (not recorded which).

The CDR3 loop is CASSSTRGYTYTEAFF. In DNA, the CDR3 is TGTGCCAGCAGCTCAACCCGGGGATATACATACACTGAAGCTTTCTTT. This chain uses TRBV13 with TRBJ1-1, with D uncertain. V shed 4 bases and J shed 3 bases, with 18 bases lying between them. The CDR3 has 16 residues. Per germline, CDR1 PRHDT and CDR2 FYEKMQ (reference sequence). The full variable domain, its missing parts supplied by reference TRBV13 and TRBJ1-1, is AAGVIQSPRHLIKEKRETATLKCYPIPRHDTVYWYQQGPGQDPQFLISFYEKMQSDKGSIPDRFSAQQFSDYHSELNMSSLELGDSALYFCASSSTRGYTYTEAFFGQGTRLTVV.